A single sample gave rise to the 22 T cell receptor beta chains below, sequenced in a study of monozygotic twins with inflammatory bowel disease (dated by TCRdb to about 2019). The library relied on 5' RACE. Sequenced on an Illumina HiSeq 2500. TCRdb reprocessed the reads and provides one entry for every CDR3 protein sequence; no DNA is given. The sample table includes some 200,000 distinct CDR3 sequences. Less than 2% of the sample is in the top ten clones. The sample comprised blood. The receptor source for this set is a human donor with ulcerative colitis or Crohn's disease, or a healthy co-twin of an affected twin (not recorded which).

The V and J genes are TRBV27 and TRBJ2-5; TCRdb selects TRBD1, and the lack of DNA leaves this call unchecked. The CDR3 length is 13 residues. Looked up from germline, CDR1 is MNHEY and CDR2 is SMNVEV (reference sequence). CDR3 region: CASKQRAQETQYF.

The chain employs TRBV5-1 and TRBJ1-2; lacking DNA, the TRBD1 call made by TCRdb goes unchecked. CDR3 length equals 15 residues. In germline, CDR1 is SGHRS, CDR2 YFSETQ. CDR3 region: CASSLETTGRYGYTF.

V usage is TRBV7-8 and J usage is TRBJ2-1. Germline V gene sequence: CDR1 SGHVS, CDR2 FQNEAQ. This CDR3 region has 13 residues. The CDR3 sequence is CASSSSSYNEQFF.

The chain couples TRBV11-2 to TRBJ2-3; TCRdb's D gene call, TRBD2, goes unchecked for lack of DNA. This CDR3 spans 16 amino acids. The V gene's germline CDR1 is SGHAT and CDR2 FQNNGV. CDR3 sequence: CASSWGASGGADTQYF.

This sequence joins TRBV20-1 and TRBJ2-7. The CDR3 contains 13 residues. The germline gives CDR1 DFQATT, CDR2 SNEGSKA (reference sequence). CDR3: CSASGVVAYEQYF.

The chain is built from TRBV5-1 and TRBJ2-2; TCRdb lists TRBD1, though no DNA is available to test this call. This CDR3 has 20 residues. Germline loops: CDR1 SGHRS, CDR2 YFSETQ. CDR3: CASSLALTGASGGNTGELFF.

CDR3 region: CASSQAGTSGGVTGELFF. The chain carries TRBV4-2 and TRBJ2-2; the TRBD2 assignment by TCRdb is unverifiable without DNA. The CDR3 is made up of 18 amino acids. Germline V gene lookup returns CDR1 LGHNA and CDR2 YNFKEQ.

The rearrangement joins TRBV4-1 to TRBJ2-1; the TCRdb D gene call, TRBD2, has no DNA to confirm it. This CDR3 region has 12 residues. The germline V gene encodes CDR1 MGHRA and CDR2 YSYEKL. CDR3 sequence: CASSHFSGVQFF.

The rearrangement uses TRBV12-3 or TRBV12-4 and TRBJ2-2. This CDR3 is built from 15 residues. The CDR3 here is CASSLARTNTGELFF.

Here the CDR3 reads CASRGTVTSEETQYF. The genes are TRBV5-1 and TRBJ2-5; with no DNA, the TCRdb D assignment of TRBD2 cannot be verified. The CDR3 has 15 residues. Per the germline V gene, CDR1 is SGHRS and CDR2 is YFSETQ.

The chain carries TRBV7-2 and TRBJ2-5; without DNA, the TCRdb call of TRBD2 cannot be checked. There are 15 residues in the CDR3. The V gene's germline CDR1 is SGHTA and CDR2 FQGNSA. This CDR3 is CASSLDWNLKETQYF.

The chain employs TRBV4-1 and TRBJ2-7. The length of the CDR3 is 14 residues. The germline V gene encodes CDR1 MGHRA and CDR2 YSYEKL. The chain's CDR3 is CASSQDNGAYEQYF.

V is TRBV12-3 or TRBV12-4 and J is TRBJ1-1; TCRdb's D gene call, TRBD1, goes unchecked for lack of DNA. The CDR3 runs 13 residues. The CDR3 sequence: CASSLVGQTEAFF.

CDR3 sequence reads: CASSPGDEKLFF. The genes are TRBV5-1 and TRBJ1-4; TCRdb's assignment of TRBD1 cannot be checked, as there is no DNA. The V gene's germline CDR1 is SGHRS and CDR2 YFSETQ. This CDR3 is built from 12 residues. Filled out from reference TRBV5-1 and TRBJ1-4, the complete variable domain reads KAGVTQTPRYLIKTRGQQVTLSCSPISGHRSVSWYQQTPGQGLQFLFEYFSETQRNKGNFPGRFSGRQFSNSRSEMNVSTLELGDSALYLCASSPGDEKLFFGSGTQLSVL.

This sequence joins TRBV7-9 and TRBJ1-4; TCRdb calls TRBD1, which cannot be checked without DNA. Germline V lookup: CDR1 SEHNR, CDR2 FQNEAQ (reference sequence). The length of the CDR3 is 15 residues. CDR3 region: CASSVRGSTNEKLFF. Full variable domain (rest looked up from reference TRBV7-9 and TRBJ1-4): DTGVSQNPRHKITKRGQNVTFRCDPISEHNRLYWYRQTLGQGPEFLTYFQNEAQLEKSRLLSDRFSAERPKGSFSTLEIQRTEQGDSAMYLCASSVRGSTNEKLFFGSGTQLSVL.

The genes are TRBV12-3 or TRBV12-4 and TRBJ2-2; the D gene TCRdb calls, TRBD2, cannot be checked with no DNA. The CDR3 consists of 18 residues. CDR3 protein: CASSLELAGAVNTGELFF.

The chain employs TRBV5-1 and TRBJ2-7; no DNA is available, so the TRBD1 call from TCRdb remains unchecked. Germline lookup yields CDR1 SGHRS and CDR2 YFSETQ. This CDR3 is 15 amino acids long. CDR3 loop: CASSLTRDRFHEQYF.

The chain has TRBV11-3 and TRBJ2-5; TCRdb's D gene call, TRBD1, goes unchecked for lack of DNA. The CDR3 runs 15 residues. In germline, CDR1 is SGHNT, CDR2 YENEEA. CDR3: CASSLGQEPQETQYF.

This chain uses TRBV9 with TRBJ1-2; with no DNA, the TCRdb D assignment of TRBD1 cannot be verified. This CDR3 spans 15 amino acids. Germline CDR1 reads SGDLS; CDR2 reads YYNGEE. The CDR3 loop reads CASSAGGRGVYGYTF. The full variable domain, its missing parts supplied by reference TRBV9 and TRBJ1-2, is DSGVTQTPKHLITATGQRVTLRCSPRSGDLSVYWYQQSLDQGLQFLIQYYNGEERAKGNILERFSAQQFPDLHSELNLSSLELGDSALYFCASSAGGRGVYGYTFGSGTRLTVV.

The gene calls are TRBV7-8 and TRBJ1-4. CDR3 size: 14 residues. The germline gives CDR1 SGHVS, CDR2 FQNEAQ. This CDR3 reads CASRLREGNEKLFF.

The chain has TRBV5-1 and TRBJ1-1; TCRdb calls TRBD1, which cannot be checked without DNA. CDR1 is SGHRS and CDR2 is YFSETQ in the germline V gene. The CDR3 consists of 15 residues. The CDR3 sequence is CASSAGTGMNTEAFF.

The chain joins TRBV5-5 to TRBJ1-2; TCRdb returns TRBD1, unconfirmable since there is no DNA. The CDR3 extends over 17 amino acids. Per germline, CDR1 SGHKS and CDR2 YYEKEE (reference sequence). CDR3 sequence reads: CASSLKAYTGTATGYTF. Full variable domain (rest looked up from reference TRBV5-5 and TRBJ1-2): DAGVTQSPTHLIKTRGQQVTLRCSPISGHKSVSWYQQVLGQGPQFIFQYYEKEERGRGNFPDRFSARQFPNYSSELNVNALLLGDSALYLCASSLKAYTGTATGYTFGSGTRLTVV.